This TCR beta chain was documented in a study of blood T cell repertoires in COVID-19 (dated by TCRdb to the early 2020s). General notes on the study: Samples from collaborators originated in the United States, Italy and Spain and spanned both the acute and convalescent phases of COVID-19. The prospective study material was composed of cDNA or gDNA derived from T cells, B-cell-depleted T cells, or PBMCs. Deeply sampled blood TCRbeta repertoires from subjects exposed to, actively infected with, or recovered from COVID-19 were included in the dataset. The repertoires were released in a freely available public database meant as a resource for research on the immune response to SARS-CoV-2. The samples were drawn from the first 160 participants of the ongoing ImmuneRACE study and from over 950 subjects provided by 6 global collaborators. Nearly every sample came with metadata listing a de-identified subject ID, COVID-19 status, age in years and sex. Where HLA class I and class II types were available, the types were taken from metadata supplied by the sample provider, not from assay-based typing.

Overall study outcomes, separate from this receptor: How much clinical and demographic metadata was included differed by source and by participant, and the metadata was provided uncurated.

TCRbeta CDR3 regions were amplified from genomic DNA by means of the immunoSEQ Assay, a bias-controlled multiplex PCR. Concerning the study's data processing: The number of nucleated cells in each sample was estimated from the amplification of reference gene primers within the assay. To quantify the absolute abundance of each unique TCRbeta CDR3 rearrangement, sequence reads were collapsed and filtered. For each sample, productive Simpson clonality was calculated as the square root of Simpson's diversity index over productive rearrangements. The source is immuneACCESS, and TCRdb retained only in-frame sequences with V and J called. Part of the clones is not carried over; for the studies checked, unresolved V genes explain less than half of this, and the remainder is unexplained. That table supplies the V and J calls and clone size; D and trimming were determined from the DNA. The sample includes 200,000 to 300,000 clones, with about four fifths observed a single time. Of the sample, roughly 9.6% is held by the ten largest clones.

Whole blood was collected in K2EDTA tubes by collaborating institutions according to the institutions' own protocols. For TCRbeta analysis, collaborators shipped samples as frozen whole blood, isolated PBMCs, or DNA extracted from either of those sample types. The CDR3 contains 15 residues, cysteine and phenylalanine counted. The read is trimmed to its CDR3 DNA, 45 bases read in frame from base 1. This clone appeared a single time. This receptor's antigen is unknown. No quality values exist for individual bases; no much larger clone is one base distant. The sequencing input was peripheral blood. The receptor comes from a woman of 80 years or more with acute or convalescent COVID-19. Recombination connected TRBV21-1 to TRBJ2-5; no check of the table's D call, TRBD1, against the DNA was made. TRBV21-1 is a listed pseudogene. The nucleotide sequence reads as follows: TGTGCCAGCAGCTCCCCGAGCAGGGGGCAAGAGACCCAGTACTTC. It translates as CASSSPSRGQETQYF.